This is a list of T cell receptor beta chains from one sample in a study of OX40 agonist ivuxolimab in advanced cancers. Measured with immunoSEQ multiplex PCR; TCRdb has only the in-frame clones, and not every one. This sample carries roughly 77,000 clones, about 85% of them seen once, and the ten largest clones take roughly 2.5%. Material: CD4+ or CD8+ T cells sorted from blood, obtained in a trial of the OX40 agonist ivuxolimab. Receptor source: an adult with an advanced solid tumor such as melanoma, head and neck, liver or kidney cancer. The CDR3 runs from the conserved cysteine through the conserved F or W. A D gene is named only where the DNA matches it firmly. Size is omitted from some rows. Given values are once, few, many or a class for expanded clones.

NA,NA,TRBV4-2,TRBJ2-3,CASSQEWLLTDTQYF,TGTGCCAGCAGCCAAGAATGGCTATTAACAGATACGCAGTATTTT
NA,NA,TRBV10-3,TRBJ1-1,CAISEVGEGEAFF,TGTGCCATCAGTGAGGTAGGGGAAGGTGAAGCTTTCTTT
NA,NA,TRBV19,TRBJ2-7,CASSIGTDGSYEQYF,TGTGCCAGTAGTATAGGTACGGATGGGTCCTACGAGCAGTACTTC
TRBD1,NA,TRBV5-8,TRBJ2-7,CASSLWGDRSYEQYF,TGTGCCAGCAGCTTGTGGGGGGACAGGTCTTACGAGCAGTACTTC
NA,NA,TRBV6-5,TRBJ1-2,CASSYSQDLYGYTF,TGTGCCAGCAGTTACTCCCAGGACCTCTATGGCTACACCTTC
NA,NA,TRBV7-2,TRBJ2-3,CASSPSDGSTDTQYF,TGTGCCAGCAGCCCCTCTGATGGAAGCACAGATACGCAGTATTTT
TRBD1,NA,TRBV5-4,TRBJ1-1,CASSLGGGGYTEAFF,TGTGCCAGCAGCTTGGGGGGAGGGGGCTACACTGAAGCTTTCTTT
NA,NA,TRBV2,TRBJ1-5,CASRLDSFNQPQHF,TGTGCCAGCAGACTGGACAGTTTCAATCAGCCCCAGCATTTT
NA,NA,TRBV5-4,TRBJ2-3,CASSLALPLRRGDTQYF,TGTGCCAGCAGCTTGGCTCTTCCCCTCCGCAGGGGAGATACGCAGTATTTT
NA,NA,TRBV4-1,TRBJ1-5,CASSQVWGRYSNQPQHF,TGCGCCAGCAGCCAAGTATGGGGACGGTATAGCAATCAGCCCCAGCATTTT
TRBD1,NA,TRBV5-4,TRBJ1-6,CASSIDRGGTYNSPLHF,TGTGCCAGCAGCATCGACAGGGGAGGTACTTATAATTCACCCCTCCACTTT
TRBD2,NA,TRBV12-5,TRBJ2-5,CASGLVRNSGGPGETQYF,TGTGCTAGTGGTTTGGTACGGAATAGCGGGGGGCCGGGGGAGACCCAGTACTTC
TRBD1,NA,TRBV19,TRBJ2-7,CASSSTRDRSFYEQYF,TGTGCCAGTAGTTCGACCCGGGACAGAAGTTTCTACGAGCAGTACTTC
NA,NA,TRBV30,TRBJ1-1,CAWSPSIWTNEAFF,TGTGCCTGGAGTCCTTCCATATGGACAAATGAAGCTTTCTTT
TRBD1,NA,TRBV5-4,TRBJ2-2,CASRPRTGGNTGELFF,TGTGCCAGCAGACCGAGGACAGGGGGCAACACCGGGGAGCTGTTTTTT
NA,NA,TRBV18,TRBJ2-3,CASSPPWEIDTQYF,TGTGCCAGCTCACCACCGTGGGAGATAGATACGCAGTATTTT
TRBD1,once,TRBV29-1,TRBJ2-5,CSTYPGTGKETQYF,TGCAGCACATACCCCGGGACAGGAAAAGAGACCCAGTACTTC
NA,once,TRBV27,TRBJ2-5,CASSLSPGLRETQYF,TGTGCCAGCAGTTTGTCCCCGGGACTTCGGGAGACCCAGTACTTC
TRBD1,NA,TRBV18,TRBJ1-4,CASSATGGLGEKLFF,TGTGCCAGCTCAGCCACAGGGGGCTTAGGTGAAAAACTGTTTTTT
NA,NA,TRBV5-1,TRBJ1-2,CASSSGQTNYGYTF,TGCGCCAGCAGCTCGGGGCAAACTAACTATGGCTACACCTTC
TRBD2,NA,TRBV5-1,TRBJ2-7,CASSLTLAGVQYF,TGCGCCAGCAGCTTGACACTAGCGGGTGTACAGTACTTC
TRBD1,once,TRBV7-9,TRBJ2-7,CASSPRRDRPAFEQYF,TGTGCCAGCAGCCCCCGGAGGGACAGGCCTGCCTTCGAGCAGTACTTC
NA,NA,TRBV28,TRBJ1-1,CASSLMYTEAFF,TGTGCCAGCAGTTTGATGTACACTGAAGCTTTCTTT
NA,once,TRBV7-9,TRBJ1-3,CASSRSWGAGNTIYF,TGTGCCAGCAGTCGTAGCTGGGGGGCTGGAAACACCATATATTTT
TRBD1,NA,TRBV30,TRBJ2-5,CAWSGDSKYF,TGTGCCTGGAGTGGGGACAGCAAGTACTTC
NA,NA,TRBV18,TRBJ2-7,CASSPSDLYEQYF,TGTGCCAGCTCACCCTCGGACCTTTACGAGCAGTACTTC
TRBD2,NA,TRBV4-2,TRBJ2-3,CASSQVPTEPRLADLLDTQYF,TGTGCCAGCAGCCAGGTACCTACAGAGCCGAGACTAGCGGACCTTTTGGATACGCAGTATTTT
NA,NA,TRBV18,TRBJ2-7,CASSPSDINEQYF,TGTGCCAGCTCACCTAGCGACATCAACGAGCAGTACTTC
NA,NA,TRBV6-5,TRBJ2-5,CASSYSWKGQEQYF,TGTGCCAGCAGTTACTCATGGAAAGGGCAAGAGCAGTACTTC